Listed here are 30 T cell receptor beta chains from one sample, sequenced in a study of blood T cell repertoires in COVID-19. This table comes from immunoSEQ multiplex PCR, and its TCRdb copy is limited to in-frame clones, with some not included. The profile shows about 170,000 clones, roughly 82% of them singletons. Sequencing was performed on peripheral blood. These receptors were taken from a woman in her forties with COVID-19, enrolled during active disease.

Written as DNA, the CDR3 is TGTGCCAGCAGCTTGGTTCCGGGACAGGGCTACAATGAGCAGTTCTTC. Residues: CASSLVPGQGYNEQFF. The V call is TRBV5-4, the J call TRBJ2-1, with TRBD1 matching over 9 bases. Germline V lookup: CDR1 SGHNT, CDR2 YYREEE (reference sequence). With V trimmed by 0 bases and J by 3 bases, 4 bases remained unmatched. The CDR3 runs to 16 residues.

This clone was seen only a few times. The chain employs TRBV20-1 and TRBJ1-2; 7 nucleotides agree with TRBD1. After removal of 6 bases from V and 6 bases from J, the junction contained 4 bases not matched to a gene. This CDR3 has 11 residues. The germline CDR1 and CDR2 sequences are DFQATT and SNEGSKA (reference sequence). The DNA for the CDR3 is TGCAGTGCGTACGACAGGGATGGCTACACCTTC. It codes for CSAYDRDGYTF.

The rearrangement links TRBV18 to TRBJ2-2; D unclear. This CDR3 region has 13 residues. CDR1 and CDR2 from the germline V gene are KGHSH and LQKENI. The ends were cut back, 9 bases at V and 1 base at J, with 9 bases in the middle. The DNA for the CDR3 is TGTGCCAGTCGACTGATGAACACCGGGGAGCTGTTTTTT. This sequence encodes CASRLMNTGELFF.

This rearrangement joins TRBV29-1 to TRBJ1-1; D may be TRBD1 (5 bases). Trimming took off 6 bases at V and 5 bases at J, with 16 bases between the two ends. The CDR3 consists of 13 residues. The germline gives CDR1 SQVTM, CDR2 ANQGSEA. Written as DNA, the CDR3 is TGCAGCGTACGACAACCTGGGGGGACTGAAGCTTTCTTT. Protein: CSVRQPGGTEAFF.

The chain is built from TRBV7-3 and TRBJ2-1, with D maybe TRBD1 (5 bases). Germline-derived CDR1 and CDR2 are SGHTA and FQGTGA. This CDR3 region has 15 residues. Trimming pared 2 bases from V and 3 bases from J, leaving 11 bases between. The CDR3 sequence: CASSLQGGGYNEQFF. For the CDR3, the DNA is TGTGCCAGCAGCTTACAGGGTGGTGGCTACAATGAGCAGTTCTTC.

The rearrangement uses TRBV9 and TRBJ1-4; D is unclear. CDR3 length equals 14 residues. CDR1 and CDR2 from the germline V gene are SGDLS and YYNGEE. Trimming left V 4 bases short and J 0 bases short, with 7 bases between. CDR3 sequence (DNA): TGTGCCAGCAGCTCGACAACAACTAATGAAAAACTGTTTTTT. Translating gives CASSSTTTNEKLFF.

The gene calls are TRBV19 and TRBJ1-1; D unclear. Germline CDR1 LNHDA, CDR2 SQIVND (reference sequence). V gave up 5 bases and J gave up 3 bases, with 13 bases separating them. This CDR3 is 14 amino acids long. The CDR3: CASSETRGYTEAFF. CDR3 bases: TGTGCCAGTAGTGAGACTCGAGGATACACTGAAGCTTTCTTT.

This chain joins TRBV6-2 or TRBV6-3 and TRBJ1-4; 7 nucleotides align to TRBD1. This CDR3 is built from 14 residues. With 5 bases clipped from V and 10 bases from J, the junction kept 10 bases outside the gene matches. Germline assignment: CDR1 MNHEY and CDR2 SVGEGT. CDR3 nucleotides: TGTGCCAGCAGTCAGACAGGGAGGATCGGAAAACTGTTTTTT. The encoded protein is CASSQTGRIGKLFF.

CDR3 sequence reads: CASSPTGQNYEQYF. DNA for the CDR3: TGTGCCAGCAGCCCTACGGGACAGAACTACGAGCAGTACTTC. This chain uses TRBV3-1 (or the pseudogene TRBV3-2) with TRBJ2-7, with 7 bases identical to TRBD1. The CDR3 runs to 14 residues. Germline lookup yields CDR1 LGHDT and CDR2 YNNKEL (reference sequence). With V trimmed by 4 bases and J by 3 bases, 6 bases remained unmatched.

This chain links TRBV5-5 with TRBJ1-1; a possible D gene is TRBD1 (6 bases). The CDR3 has 14 residues. V lost 0 bases, J lost 3 bases, and 9 bases lay in between. Germline CDR1 is SGHKS and CDR2 is YYEKEE (reference sequence). The DNA of the CDR3 is TGTGCCAGCAGCTTGGGACAGGCTTACACTGAAGCTTTCTTT. Its translation: CASSLGQAYTEAFF.

The count of this clone is one. The rearrangement uses TRBV7-9 and TRBJ1-2, with 8 bases that match TRBD1. The CDR3 contains 13 residues. Germline CDR1 is SEHNR and CDR2 is FQNEAQ (reference sequence). Trimming at V came to 5 bases and at J to 10 bases, leaving 9 bases not matched to a gene. CDR3 nucleotides: TGTGCCAGCAGCCAGGGGACAGGAACAACCTACACCTTC. This encodes CASSQGTGTTYTF.

This chain joins TRBV30 and TRBJ1-2, with no clear D. Trimming took off 3 bases at V and 4 bases at J, with 12 bases between the two ends. The CDR3 runs to 13 residues. Germline CDR1 reads GTSNPN; CDR2 reads SVGIG (reference sequence). The CDR3 coding sequence is TGTGCCTGGAGCATAATCGGCGGCTATGGCTACACCTTC. Protein product: CAWSIIGGYGYTF.

V and J are TRBV27 and TRBJ2-1, with 16 bases that match TRBD2. Germline CDR1 and CDR2: MNHEY and SMNVEV (reference sequence). The CDR3 spans 15 residues. The J segment lost 10 bases and the V segment lost 5 bases, leaving 5 bases of the junction unmatched. CDR3 protein: CASSPMGLAGGEQFF. The CDR3 DNA follows: TGTGCCAGCAGTCCGATGGGACTAGCGGGAGGGGAGCAGTTCTTC.

The chain carries TRBV3-1 (or the pseudogene TRBV3-2) and TRBJ2-1, with 13 bases lining up with TRBD2. The germline V gene has CDR1 LGHDT and CDR2 YNNKEL (reference sequence). This CDR3 has 15 residues. J lost 10 bases, V lost 0 bases, and 3 bases had no gene match. The CDR3, as DNA: TGTGCCAGCAGCCAAGAAGGGACTAGCGGGGCAGAGCAGTTCTTC. This gives the protein CASSQEGTSGAEQFF.

This clone turned up a few times. This chain connects TRBV4-1 to TRBJ2-1, with D possibly matching TRBD2 (6 bases). Trimming pared 7 bases from V and 2 bases from J, leaving 18 bases between. Germline V CDR1 and CDR2: MGHRA, YSYEKL. The CDR3 spans 16 residues. The CDR3: CASTQGLRDPYNEQFF. CDR3 in DNA: TGCGCCAGCACCCAGGGTCTGCGGGACCCCTACAATGAGCAGTTCTTC.

The chain combines TRBV27 with TRBJ2-1; 11 positions match TRBD2. The CDR3 totals 15 residues. V dropped 7 bases and J dropped 6; count of bases not matched to a gene: 8. Germline CDR1 and CDR2: MNHEY and SMNVEV (reference sequence). The CDR3: CASKFNLAGGNEQFF. In DNA form, the CDR3 reads TGTGCCAGCAAATTCAACCTAGCGGGAGGCAATGAGCAGTTCTTC.

The genes are TRBV30 and TRBJ1-4; D is unclear. CDR1 and CDR2 from the germline V gene are GTSNPN and SVGIG (reference sequence). V shed 4 bases and J shed 5 bases, with 8 bases lying between them. The CDR3 runs 12 residues. As DNA, the CDR3 is TGTGCCTGGAAAGGAGTGAATGAAAAACTGTTTTTT. Translating it yields CAWKGVNEKLFF.

The rearrangement links TRBV5-4 to TRBJ1-2, with D perhaps matching TRBD1 (6 bases). Deletions cut 4 bases from V and 2 bases from J, with 15 bases between. From germline, CDR1 is SGHNT and CDR2 YYREEE (reference sequence). This CDR3 comprises 15 residues. DNA of the CDR3: TGTGCCAGCAGCGCTGGGGGGGGCCCAAACTATGGCTACACCTTC. Protein sequence: CASSAGGGPNYGYTF.

V gene TRBV30 combines with J gene TRBJ2-7; tentatively, D is TRBD1 (5 bases). In germline, CDR1 is GTSNPN, CDR2 SVGIG (reference sequence). This CDR3 spans 13 amino acids. V gave up 1 base and J gave up 5 bases, with 12 bases separating them. Written as DNA, the CDR3 is TGTGCCTGGAGTGGGGTTCAGGGCCACGAGCAGTACTTC. It yields the protein CAWSGVQGHEQYF.

The chain joins TRBV9 to TRBJ2-4, with 8 bases fitting TRBD1. Germline CDR1 and CDR2: SGDLS and YYNGEE. This CDR3 has 15 amino acids. Trimming took 2 bases from V and 8 from J; bases not matched to a gene: 9. The CDR3 DNA sequence: TGTGCCAGCAGCGTGGGGGACAGGCAGACGGACATTCAGTACTTC. Encoded protein: CASSVGDRQTDIQYF.

In its sample, this clone was seen a few times. The chain uses TRBV3-1 (or the pseudogene TRBV3-2) and TRBJ1-6; TRBD1 matches 10 bases. Germline V gene lookup returns CDR1 LGHDT and CDR2 YNNKEL (reference sequence). The CDR3 covers 16 residues. V shed 2 bases and J 7 bases; nucleotides not matched to a gene: 5. CDR3 nucleotide sequence: TGTGCCAGCAGCCAACCGGACAGGGGGGCCAATTCACCCCTCCACTTT. Protein: CASSQPDRGANSPLHF.

The chain combines TRBV27 with TRBJ2-7, with 10 bases identical to TRBD1. This CDR3 is built from 15 residues. Per the germline V gene, CDR1 is MNHEY and CDR2 is SMNVEV (reference sequence). V lost 5 bases and J lost 2; bases outside the gene matches: 6. The CDR3 region has the DNA TGTGCCAGCAGTCCCATAGGACAGGGGGCCTACGAGCAGTACGTC. Translation gives CASSPIGQGAYEQYV.

The J gene is TRBJ1-1, the V gene TRBV6-6, with 7 bases identical to TRBD1. The V segment lost 5 bases and the J segment 3 bases; nucleotides outside the gene matches: 9. The CDR3 consists of 15 residues. Germline-derived CDR1 and CDR2 are MNHNY and SVGAGI (reference sequence). Here the CDR3 DNA reads TGTGCCAGCAGTAAGGCAGGGGGACTAGACACTGAAGCTTTCTTT. It encodes CASSKAGGLDTEAFF.

The chain uses TRBV5-4 and TRBJ1-2, with D uncertain. The germline CDR1 and CDR2 sequences are SGHNT and YYREEE (reference sequence). The germline V and J ends were trimmed by 0 bases and 4 bases, with 7 bases remaining between them. This CDR3 is 13 amino acids long. CDR3 bases: TGTGCCAGCAGCTTGGGTCTCCCCTATGGCTACACCTTC. It translates to CASSLGLPYGYTF.

The V and J genes are TRBV5-6 and TRBJ2-1, with 7 bases identical to TRBD2. Germline V lookup: CDR1 SGHDT, CDR2 YYEEEE. V lost 2 bases to trimming and J lost 6 bases; unmatched junction nucleotides: 11. The CDR3 contains 16 residues. CDR3 region: CASSFGGWGGRNEQFF. The CDR3 coding sequence is TGTGCCAGCAGCTTTGGTGGATGGGGAGGGCGCAATGAGCAGTTCTTC.

This rearrangement joins TRBV6-4 to TRBJ2-3; a possible D gene is TRBD1 (6 bases). This CDR3 comprises 14 residues. Germline CDR1 and CDR2: MRHNA and SNTAGT. V was shortened by 6 bases and J by 4 bases, with 14 bases between the two germline ends. The CDR3 DNA reads as TGTGCCAGCAGCTCCCAGGGGTCTTCAGATACGCAGTATTTT. This sequence encodes CASSSQGSSDTQYF.

The V call is TRBV9, the J call TRBJ1-2, with TRBD1 as a possible D gene (5 bases). Trimming cost V 3 bases and J 3 bases, with 18 bases left between them. The CDR3 loop spans 16 amino acids. The germline gives CDR1 SGDLS, CDR2 YYNGEE. CDR3 in DNA: TGTGCCAGCAGCGGACCCCCATCCACAGGAGACTATGGCTACACCTTC. It yields the protein CASSGPPSTGDYGYTF.

The chain combines TRBV6-2 or TRBV6-3 with TRBJ2-1; TRBD1 aligns across 7 bases. There are 17 residues in the CDR3. Germline values: CDR1 MNHEY, CDR2 SVGEGT. V lost 3 bases to trimming and J lost 6 bases; unmatched junction nucleotides: 14. The CDR3: CASSYYRDSLRGNEQFF. The CDR3 DNA sequence: TGTGCCAGCAGTTATTATAGGGACAGCCTCAGGGGCAATGAGCAGTTCTTC.

This clone is a singleton in its sample. The rearrangement uses TRBV3-1 (or the pseudogene TRBV3-2) and TRBJ1-5; the D gene is possibly TRBD1 (6 bases). V dropped 5 bases and J dropped 4 bases, with 12 bases sitting between them. Looked up from germline, CDR1 is LGHDT and CDR2 is YNNKEL (reference sequence). The CDR3 covers 14 residues. The CDR3 nucleotides are TGTGCCAGCAGCTCAGGACAGAATAATCAGCCCCAGCATTTT. It is translated as CASSSGQNNQPQHF.

This chain connects TRBV30 to TRBJ2-3; tentatively, D is TRBD2 (5 bases). There are 11 residues in the CDR3. Germline CDR1 reads GTSNPN; CDR2 reads SVGIG (reference sequence). Trimming left V 2 bases short and J 5 bases short, with 5 bases between. CDR3 sequence reads: CAWSRGDTQYF. CDR3 sequence (DNA): TGTGCCTGGAGTCGGGGAGATACGCAGTATTTT.